This T cell receptor (beta chain) comes out of a study of CD8+CD57+ T cells in acquired aplastic anemia. Study-wide background: Sorted CD4+ plus CD8+ cells gave DNA averaging roughly 3.5 ug. Study-level findings and limits: Patients and controls shared 25 to 35 CD8+ CDR3 sequences, which appeared highly expressed in patients and within their immunodominant clones.

Genomic DNA constituted the template upon which TCR beta VDJ and CDR3 profiling was performed. TCRdb re-derived calls from the reads in MiXCR, one entry per CDR3 protein. The table has about 240,000 distinct CDR3 sequences, approximately 45% seen once. This clonotype appeared once. Antigen unknown. For sequencing, patients were chosen who had shown expansion of CD8+CD57+ cells by flow cytometry. Every patient had severe acquired aplastic anemia. At blood sampling, none of the patients had yet received therapy. Germline CDR1 SNHLY, CDR2 FYNNEI. V was cut by 6 bases and J by 1 base, with 4 bases left in between. The CDR3 length is 12 residues.

The sequence was collected from a human donor with aplastic anemia. The rearrangement links TRBV2 to TRBJ1-5; D uncertain. The sequenced material came from sorted CD4+, CD8+, or CD8+CD57+ T cells (not recorded which) from PBMCs. CDR3 in DNA: TGTGCCAGCAGCCAGAGCAATCAGCCCCAGCATTTT. Its protein product is CASSQSNQPQHF.